The present entry profiles one T cell receptor beta chain with its context. CDR3 length equals 16 residues. Trimming left V 0 bases short and J 4 bases short, with 14 bases between. Germline loops: CDR1 LNHNV, CDR2 YYDKDF (reference sequence). These data originate in a study of cytomegalovirus exposure and HLA in healthy donors. At the level of the study: One earlier analysis, a look at 150 million to 200 million T cells, found 100 million to 130 million unique TCR beta sequences. A preliminary data release comprised around 85 million unique TCRs obtained from HLA-typed donors.

PCR involved 60 Vbeta and 13 Jbeta primers. Data came from immunoSEQ multiplex PCR; TCRdb stores just in-frame clones and leaves some out. Of 75,000 to 80,000 clones listed, less than 85% are singletons. The sample consisted of PBMCs. The V and J genes are TRBV15 and TRBJ2-3; D possibly corresponds to TRBD1 (5 bases). The sequence was obtained from a male donor in good health and CMV-seronegative. The DNA of the CDR3 is TGTGCCACCAGCAGAGATGGACACCCCAGGGCAGATACGCAGTATTTT. Its protein is CATSRDGHPRADTQYF.